What follows are 5 T cell receptor beta chains derived from one specimen sequenced in a study of quantifying T cell responses using KT2 cells. Study information: cDNA was made from DNase-treated RNA using alpha and beta constant primers.

A single-stranded UMI oligo with SP2 sequence was ligated to cDNA 3' ends. An equimolar mix of RC1.1 and RC1.2 primed the beta chain across TRBC1 and TRBC2. Each CDR3 protein gets one entry after TCRdb re-called the UMI-ligation and nested PCR reads with MiXCR. The data contain approximately 46,000 distinct CDR3 sequences, around 10% of them seen just once; the ten biggest clones take up under 11%. Material: PBMCs spiked with cells of the T cell clone KT2. The receptor source for this set is a human donor.

This chain uses TRBV20-1 with TRBJ1-5; D is uncertain. V lost 6 bases and J 0 bases, leaving 9 bases between the germline ends. Germline values: CDR1 DFQATT, CDR2 SNEGSKA (reference sequence). The CDR3 length is 13 residues. This CDR3 reads CSARLISNQPQHF. CDR3 nucleotide sequence: TGCAGTGCGAGACTGATTAGCAATCAGCCCCAGCATTTT.

At least ten counts were recorded for this clonotype. The rearrangement links TRBV6-5 to TRBJ1-1; D possibly corresponds to TRBD1 (6 bases). Trimming pared 7 bases from V and 8 bases from J, leaving 11 bases between. The CDR3 covers 11 residues. The germline gives CDR1 MNHEY, CDR2 SVGAGI. The chain's CDR3 is CASTKGGEAFF. The CDR3 bases are TGTGCCAGCACCAAGGGGGGAGAAGCTTTCTTT.

The V gene is TRBV2, the J gene TRBJ2-7, with 9 bases fitting TRBD2. V trimming: 8 bases; J trimming: 0 bases; junction bases outside the gene matches: 11. In germline, CDR1 is SNHLY, CDR2 FYNNEI. The CDR3 totals 16 residues. Written as DNA, the CDR3 is TGTGCCAGCCTTCGACCGACTAGCGGTAGCTCCTACGAGCAGTACTTC. This codes for CASLRPTSGSSYEQYF.

This clonotype was counted between two and nine times. The chain links TRBV3-1 to TRBJ2-7, with 10 nucleotides matching TRBD1. This CDR3 is 18 amino acids long. V trimming: 0 bases; J trimming: 1 base; junction bases outside the gene matches: 9. CDR1 and CDR2 (germline): LGHDT, YNNKEL (reference sequence). The CDR3 coding sequence is TGTGCCAGCAGCCAAGACCCGAGACAGGGGGCAATATCCTACGAGCAGTACTTC. Protein sequence: CASSQDPRQGAISYEQYF.

CDR3 region: CASSSLRSRTNEQFF. For the CDR3, the DNA is TGTGCCAGCAGCTCATTAAGGTCCCGAACCAATGAGCAGTTCTTC. V usage is TRBV7-2 and J usage is TRBJ2-1; D gene uncertain. The CDR3 covers 15 residues. V gave up 4 bases and J gave up 6 bases, with 16 bases separating them. CDR1 is SGHTA and CDR2 is FQGNSA in the germline V gene.